This T cell receptor (beta chain) was captured by sequencing in a study of blood T cell repertoires in COVID-19. At the level of the study: The United States, Italy and Spain supplied acute and convalescent COVID-19 samples.

This clone was seen only once. Per the study methods: How many nucleated cells were present was estimated from reference gene primer amplification. TCRdb's table, derived via immunoSEQ multiplex PCR, lists solely in-frame clones and lacks some. V, J and clone size derive from that table, while D and trimming were established from the DNA sequence. The table lists about 74,000 clones, around 83% of them singletons. Germline values: CDR1 SGHRS, CDR2 YFSETQ. The CDR3 has 13 residues. V was shortened by 0 bases and J by 6 bases, with 7 bases between the two germline ends. The V call is TRBV5-1, the J call TRBJ1-5; no clear D gene. This receptor was obtained from an elderly man with acute or convalescent COVID-19. The sample taken for sequencing was peripheral blood. CDR3: CASSLASGQPQHF. CDR3 sequence (DNA): TGCGCCAGCAGCTTGGCTTCCGGTCAGCCCCAGCATTTT.